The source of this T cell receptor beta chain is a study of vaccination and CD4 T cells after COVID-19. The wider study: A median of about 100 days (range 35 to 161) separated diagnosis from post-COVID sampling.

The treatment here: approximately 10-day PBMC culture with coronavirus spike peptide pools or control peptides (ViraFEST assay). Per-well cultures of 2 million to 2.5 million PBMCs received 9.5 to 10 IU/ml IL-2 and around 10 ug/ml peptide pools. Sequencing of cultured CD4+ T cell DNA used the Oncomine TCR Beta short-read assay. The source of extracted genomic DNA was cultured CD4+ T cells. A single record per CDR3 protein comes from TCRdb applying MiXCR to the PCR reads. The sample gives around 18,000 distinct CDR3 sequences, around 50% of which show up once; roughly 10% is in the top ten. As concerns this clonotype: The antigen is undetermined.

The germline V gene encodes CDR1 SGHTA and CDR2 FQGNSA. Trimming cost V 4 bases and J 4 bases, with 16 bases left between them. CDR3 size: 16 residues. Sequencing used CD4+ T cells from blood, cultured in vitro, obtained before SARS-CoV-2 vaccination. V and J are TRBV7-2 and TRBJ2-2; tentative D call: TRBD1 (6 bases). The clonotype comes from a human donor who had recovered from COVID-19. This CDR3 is CASSSSFGTSTGELFF. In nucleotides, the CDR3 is TGTGCCAGCAGCTCCTCGTTCGGGACAAGCACCGGGGAGCTGTTTTTT.